What follows are 11 T cell receptor beta chains derived from one specimen sequenced in a study of shared clonotypes between healthy human individuals. The assay was immunoSEQ multiplex PCR, and TCRdb's table has in-frame clones only and misses some. The sample holds a few hundred thousand clones; roughly 97% are singletons and the top ten take around 0.06%. Sequencing used naive CD4+ T cells sorted from blood. Subset meaning: CD45RA+ positively selected. The source is a woman in her thirties in good health.

This clone was observed once. The chain couples TRBV27 to TRBJ1-5, with D uncertain. The CDR3 is made up of 13 amino acids. Germline values: CDR1 MNHEY, CDR2 SMNVEV (reference sequence). The V end was cut by 3 bases, the J end by 3 bases, with 6 bases between. The CDR3 sequence: CASSLHNNQPQHF. The CDR3 DNA reads TGTGCCAGCAGTTTGCACAACAATCAGCCCCAGCATTTT.

V usage is TRBV10-3 and J usage is TRBJ2-7; D unclear. Germline-derived CDR1 and CDR2 are ENHRY and SYGVKD. Trimming left V 11 bases short and J 0 bases short, with 8 bases between. The CDR3 covers 11 residues. The DNA of the CDR3 is TGTGCCTCCCAGCACTCCTACGAGCAGTACTTC. Protein product: CASQHSYEQYF.

This chain joins TRBV20-1 and TRBJ2-3, with D uncertain. Between the trimmed V and J ends, which lost 5 bases and 1 base, there was a span of 4 bases. Per germline, CDR1 DFQATT and CDR2 SNEGSKA (reference sequence). The CDR3 is 11 residues long. The CDR3 loop is CSADGTDTQYF. CDR3 nucleotides: TGCAGTGCTGACGGCACAGATACGCAGTATTTT.

This chain joins TRBV5-5 and TRBJ2-3; D is possibly TRBD1 or TRBD2 (6 bases each). Trimming cost V 1 base and J 4 bases, with 13 bases left between them. CDR3 length: 15 amino acids. The germline V gene encodes CDR1 SGHKS and CDR2 YYEKEE (reference sequence). CDR3 DNA: TGTGCCAGCAGCTTGCGGTCGGGGGCCGCAGATACGCAGTATTTT. This translates into CASSLRSGAADTQYF.

This clone was seen only a few times. J is TRBJ2-7 and V is TRBV5-1, with D possibly matching TRBD1 (6 bases). The CDR3 totals 12 residues. Trimming left V 4 bases short and J 7 bases short, with 12 bases between. The germline V gene has CDR1 SGHRS and CDR2 YFSETQ. CDR3 DNA: TGCGCCAGCAGCGCTCCAGGGGTTGAGCAGTACTTC. The encoded protein is CASSAPGVEQYF.

The chain uses TRBV29-1 and TRBJ1-1, with D possibly TRBD1 on 5 matching bases. The germline V gene has CDR1 SQVTM and CDR2 ANQGSEA. The CDR3 totals 13 residues. V lost 7 bases and J lost 4, with 16 bases in between. For the CDR3, the DNA is TGCAGCGGGACCGGGACCGAAGGCACTGAAGCTTTCTTT. It codes for CSGTGTEGTEAFF.

This chain links TRBV5-4 with TRBJ1-2, with 11 bases that match TRBD1. This CDR3 is built from 15 residues. J was trimmed by 1 base and V by 4 bases; bases with no gene match: 3. Germline CDR1 is SGHNT and CDR2 is YYREEE (reference sequence). Here the CDR3 reads CASSGGTGGNYGYTF. The DNA of the CDR3 is TGTGCCAGCAGCGGGGGGACAGGGGGTAACTATGGCTACACCTTC.

This sequence joins TRBV25-1 and TRBJ1-5, with a weak D call TRBD1 (5 bases). CDR3 length equals 14 residues. Trimming shortened V by 4 bases and J by 5 bases, and 12 bases separated the two germline ends. Germline V gene sequence: CDR1 MGHDK, CDR2 SYGVNS. The CDR3 here is CASSGPGQDQPQHF. Here the CDR3 DNA reads TGTGCCAGCAGTGGCCCGGGGCAAGATCAGCCCCAGCATTTT.

The chain couples TRBV9 to TRBJ2-5; D is ambiguous. The end of the DNA is better explained by TRBJ2-7, so the J call may be wrong. The CDR3 consists of 15 residues. Germline V gives CDR1 SGDLS, CDR2 YYNGEE. The CDR3, as DNA: TGTGCCAGCAGCGTAGATGGGGTCCAAACCTACGAGCAGTACTTC. This gives the protein CASSVDGVQTYEQYF.

This sequence joins TRBV28 and TRBJ2-1; TRBD2 aligns across 10 bases. V gave up 6 bases and J gave up 6 bases; unmatched junction bases: 8. The CDR3 loop spans 15 amino acids. Germline CDR1 reads MDHEN; CDR2 reads SYDVKM. The CDR3 loop reads CASSPASGSVNEQFF. The CDR3 DNA reads as TGTGCCAGCAGCCCGGCTAGCGGGAGCGTCAATGAGCAGTTCTTC.

The chain has TRBV5-4 and TRBJ2-7, with 9 bases aligning to TRBD1. The CDR3 totals 15 residues. Germline V gives CDR1 SGHNT, CDR2 YYREEE (reference sequence). The trim removed 2 bases at V and 2 bases at J, leaving 5 bases unmatched. The CDR3 DNA reads TGTGCCAGCAGCTTACGACAGGGGGGTCCCTACGAGCAGTACTTC. Translation gives CASSLRQGGPYEQYF.